Below, 20 T cell receptor beta chains from the same sample are listed, as sequenced in a study of blood T cell repertoires in COVID-19. Only in-frame clones appear in the TCRdb table, and some are missing; sequencing was by immunoSEQ multiplex PCR. The sample holds approximately 240,000 clones, around four fifths seen once. The sequenced sample consisted of peripheral blood. The receptors stem from a middle-aged woman with active or convalescent COVID-19.

V and J are TRBV11-2 and TRBJ1-6; tentative D call: TRBD1 (6 bases). V dropped 4 bases and J dropped 7 bases, with 17 bases sitting between them. This CDR3 spans 16 amino acids. The germline gives CDR1 SGHAT, CDR2 FQNNGV. CDR3 protein: CASSSSPEGGNSPLHF. CDR3 nucleotide sequence: TGTGCCAGCAGCTCTAGCCCGGAGGGGGGGAATTCACCCCTCCACTTT. Complete variable domain (other parts from reference TRBV11-2 and TRBJ1-6): EAGVAQSPRYKIIEKRQSVAFWCNPISGHATLYWYQQILGQGPKLLIQFQNNGVVDDSQLPKDRFSAERLKGVDSTLKIQPAKLEDSAVYLCASSSSPEGGNSPLHFGNGTRLTVT.

The chain combines TRBV6-1 with TRBJ1-4; D unresolved. Germline CDR1 MNHNS, CDR2 SASEGT. V gave up 1 base and J gave up 8 bases, with 11 bases separating them. The CDR3 extends over 14 amino acids. The CDR3 loop reads CASSEEARGEKLFF. CDR3 sequence (DNA): TGTGCCAGCAGTGAAGAGGCCCGCGGGGAAAAACTGTTTTTT.

This clone has just one count. The chain employs TRBV20-1 and TRBJ1-1; 7 bases line up with TRBD1. The germline CDR1 and CDR2 sequences are DFQATT and SNEGSKA (reference sequence). The length of the CDR3 is 11 residues. CDR3 DNA sequence: TGCGGGGGACAGATGAACACTGAAGCTTTCTTT. Protein product: CGGQMNTEAFF.

This clone was observed once. The rearrangement links TRBV6-5 to TRBJ2-1; 10 bases fit TRBD2. CDR1 is MNHEY and CDR2 is SVGAGI in the germline V gene. The junction had 4 bases not matched to a gene; V was cut back by 7 bases and J by 1 base. The CDR3 runs 15 residues. CDR3 in DNA: TGTGCCAGCAAAAGGACTAGCGGTTCCTACAATGAGCAGTTCTTC. Its translation: CASKRTSGSYNEQFF.

The genes are TRBV11-2 and TRBJ1-4; D gene unclear. The CDR3 spans 14 residues. Trimming left V 5 bases short and J 7 bases short, with 14 bases between. The germline V gene has CDR1 SGHAT and CDR2 FQNNGV. This CDR3 is CASSPRGLSEKLFF. The CDR3 region has the DNA TGTGCCAGCAGCCCCCGGGGTCTAAGTGAAAAACTGTTTTTT.

This clone was observed a few times. The genes are TRBV7-2 and TRBJ2-3, with TRBD2 matching 9 bases. J was trimmed by 5 bases and V by 2 bases; bases with no gene match: 8. CDR1 is SGHTA and CDR2 is FQGNSA in the germline V gene. This CDR3 region has 16 residues. DNA of the CDR3: TGTGCCAGCAGCTTATTGCGGGGGGGCCAAGGAGATACGCAGTATTTT. It is translated as CASSLLRGGQGDTQYF.

The chain has TRBV5-4 and TRBJ1-6; tentatively, D is TRBD1 (5 bases). V was trimmed by 2 bases and J by 6 bases, leaving 21 bases between them. Per germline, CDR1 SGHNT and CDR2 YYREEE (reference sequence). The CDR3 runs to 18 residues. The CDR3 loop is CASSLGRPGQGVNSPLHF. The CDR3 DNA sequence: TGTGCCAGCAGCTTAGGCCGGCCGGGCCAGGGCGTTAATTCACCCCTCCACTTT.

The chain is built from TRBV20-1 and TRBJ1-1; possible D gene TRBD1, 5 bases. The germline V gene encodes CDR1 DFQATT and CDR2 SNEGSKA (reference sequence). This CDR3 contains 8 residues. V was cut by 5 bases and J by 11 bases, with 6 bases left in between. CDR3 nucleotide sequence: TGCAGTGCTGGGGGGGCTTTCTTT. Amino acid sequence: CSAGGAFF.

This clone was counted once. The V and J genes are TRBV5-5 and TRBJ2-3; possibly TRBD1 for D (6 bases). The V and J ends lost 0 bases and 6 bases respectively, with 17 bases between them. CDR1 and CDR2 from the germline V gene are SGHKS and YYEKEE (reference sequence). This CDR3 is built from 16 residues. CDR3 nucleotide sequence: TGTGCCAGCAGCTTGGCGGACGGTCAGGGGTGGGATACGCAGTATTTT. The encoded protein is CASSLADGQGWDTQYF. Drawing the rest from reference TRBV5-5 and TRBJ2-3, the complete variable domain is DAGVTQSPTHLIKTRGQQVTLRCSPISGHKSVSWYQQVLGQGPQFIFQYYEKEERGRGNFPDRFSARQFPNYSSELNVNALLLGDSALYLCASSLADGQGWDTQYFGPGTRLTVL.

V usage is TRBV25-1 and J usage is TRBJ1-3; D unclear. Trimming shortened V by 6 bases and J by 0 bases, and 9 bases separated the two germline ends. The CDR3 loop spans 14 amino acids. Germline V lookup: CDR1 MGHDK, CDR2 SYGVNS. This CDR3 is CASSLGVSGNTIYF. DNA of the CDR3: TGTGCCAGCAGCCTCGGAGTCTCTGGAAACACCATATATTTT.

The V and J genes are TRBV7-3 and TRBJ1-1, with TRBD1 matching over 11 bases. Germline loops: CDR1 SGHTA, CDR2 FQGTGA. The J segment lost 7 bases and the V segment lost 3 bases, leaving 7 bases of the junction unmatched. The CDR3 spans 15 residues. The DNA of the CDR3 is TGTGCCAGCAGCTTGGCCGGGACAGGGGGAGGTGAAGCTTTCTTT. It encodes CASSLAGTGGGEAFF.

The rearrangement uses TRBV2 and TRBJ1-1; 7 bases match TRBD1. V trimming: 6 bases; J trimming: 7 bases; junction bases outside the gene matches: 11. From germline, CDR1 is SNHLY and CDR2 FYNNEI. The CDR3 totals 14 residues. The CDR3 bases are TGTGCCAGCAGACAACAGGGGTCTCAAGGTGAAGCTTTCTTT. Translated, it gives CASRQQGSQGEAFF.

V gene TRBV28 combines with J gene TRBJ1-5; 10 bases are a match to TRBD1. Per germline, CDR1 MDHEN and CDR2 SYDVKM. J lost 7 bases, V lost 4 bases, and 4 bases had no gene match. The length of the CDR3 is 14 residues. CDR3 loop: CASSWGTGAQPQHF. The CDR3 nucleotides read TGTGCCAGCAGTTGGGGGACAGGGGCCCAGCCCCAGCATTTT.

The chain recombines TRBV4-1 with TRBJ1-4; possible D gene TRBD1, 5 bases. The V gene's germline CDR1 is MGHRA and CDR2 YSYEKL. V was shortened by 0 bases and J by 3 bases, with 11 bases between the two germline ends. The CDR3 contains 16 residues. CDR3 in amino acids: CASSQDGAVANEKLFF. Here the CDR3 DNA reads TGCGCCAGCAGCCAAGATGGGGCAGTTGCTAATGAAAAACTGTTTTTT.

This sequence joins TRBV11-2 and TRBJ1-2, with 7 nucleotides matching TRBD1. After removal of 0 bases from V and 7 bases from J, the junction contained 8 bases not matched to a gene. This CDR3 is 15 amino acids long. Germline V gene data show CDR1 as SGHAT and CDR2 as FQNNGV. CDR3 sequence (DNA): TGTGCCAGCAGCTTAGACAGGGGGGACTTCGGTGGCTACACCTTC. Its translation is CASSLDRGDFGGYTF.

This sequence joins TRBV9 and TRBJ1-6, with D tentatively TRBD1 (6 bases). Germline loops: CDR1 SGDLS, CDR2 YYNGEE. The CDR3 runs 15 residues. Trimming removed 4 bases from V and 2 bases from J, with 10 bases in between. CDR3 protein: CASSRRGTYNSPLHF. The CDR3 nucleotides read TGTGCCAGCAGCAGAAGGGGGACCTATAATTCACCCCTCCACTTT.

This clone was recorded only once. This chain uses TRBV30 with TRBJ1-5, with D tentatively TRBD1 (5 bases). The germline V and J ends were trimmed by 3 bases and 6 bases, with 18 bases remaining between them. This CDR3 has 15 residues. CDR1 is GTSNPN, CDR2 SVGIG, per germline (reference sequence). The CDR3 region is CAWSDRQLQFQPQHF. In nucleotides, the CDR3 is TGTGCCTGGAGCGACAGACAGTTACAGTTTCAGCCCCAGCATTTT.

The rearrangement joins TRBV3-1 (or the pseudogene TRBV3-2) to TRBJ1-1; 7 nucleotides align to TRBD1. The CDR3 runs 15 residues. The V segment lost 5 bases and the J segment 6 bases; nucleotides outside the gene matches: 12. Germline V gene lookup returns CDR1 LGHDT and CDR2 YNNKEL (reference sequence). CDR3 region: CASSYDTGVGPEAFF. DNA for the CDR3: TGTGCCAGCAGCTATGACACAGGGGTGGGACCTGAAGCTTTCTTT.

The sample holds one count of this clone. The rearrangement joins TRBV30 to TRBJ1-6; D ambiguous. V was trimmed by 3 bases and J by 8 bases, leaving 14 bases between them. Germline-derived CDR1 and CDR2 are GTSNPN and SVGIG (reference sequence). CDR3 length equals 14 residues. In DNA, the CDR3 is TGTGCCTGGAGGAAAGGGCGGGTGGATTCACCCCTCCACTTT. It encodes CAWRKGRVDSPLHF.

This rearrangement joins TRBV6-4 to TRBJ1-1, with 7 nucleotides matching TRBD1. Germline loops: CDR1 MRHNA, CDR2 SNTAGT. With V trimmed by 5 bases and J by 5 bases, 5 bases remained unmatched. This CDR3 has 13 amino acids. In DNA form, the CDR3 reads TGTGCCAGCAGTACAGGGGTAGGGACTGAAGCTTTCTTT. It specifies CASSTGVGTEAFF.